Each of the 24 T cell receptor beta chains below was sequenced from the same sample in a study of blood T cell repertoires in COVID-19. Assay: immunoSEQ multiplex PCR; the TCRdb copy retains only in-frame clones and omits some. The repertoire holds 150,000 to 190,000 clones, about 80% seen once, with about 0.5% in the top ten. The source material was peripheral blood. The receptors come from a man aged 55-75 years with acute or convalescent COVID-19.

This chain joins TRBV19 and TRBJ2-5, with 7 bases that match TRBD1. The V gene end was trimmed by 4 bases and the J gene end by 2 bases; junction bases not matched to a gene: 7. Looked up from germline, CDR1 is LNHDA and CDR2 is SQIVND (reference sequence). The CDR3 sequence is 15 residues long. This chain's CDR3 is CASSTPTGQQETQYF. The CDR3 DNA reads TGTGCCAGTAGTACACCGACAGGGCAACAAGAGACCCAGTACTTC.

This chain links TRBV6-5 with TRBJ1-1; 7 bases are shared with TRBD1. Germline CDR1 and CDR2: MNHEY and SVGAGI. The trim removed 2 bases at V and 2 bases at J, leaving 8 bases unmatched. CDR3 length equals 16 residues. The CDR3 loop is CASSYIWTGPNTEAFF. The CDR3 DNA sequence: TGTGCCAGCAGTTACATTTGGACAGGTCCAAACACTGAAGCTTTCTTT.

This clone was seen only once. The rearrangement joins TRBV27 to TRBJ1-4; 9 nucleotides line up with TRBD1. This CDR3 has 18 residues. J gave up 4 bases and V 5 bases, and 14 bases lay outside the gene matches. The germline V gene has CDR1 MNHEY and CDR2 SMNVEV (reference sequence). CDR3 sequence: CASSRTPGQGRGNEKLFF. For the CDR3, the DNA is TGTGCCAGCAGTCGAACACCGGGACAGGGCAGGGGTAATGAAAAACTGTTTTTT. The variable domain in full, with the rest retrieved from reference TRBV27 and TRBJ1-4, is EAQVTQNPRYLITVTGKKLTVTCSQNMNHEYMSWYRQDPGLGLRQIYYSMNVEVTDKGDVPEGYKVSRKEKRNFPLILESPSPNQTSLYFCASSRTPGQGRGNEKLFFGSGTQLSVL.

The V and J genes are TRBV7-2 and TRBJ2-7; D unresolved. This CDR3 is built from 12 residues. Trimming removed 6 bases at V and 0 bases at J, with 6 bases between. Looked up from germline, CDR1 is SGHTA and CDR2 is FQGNSA. The CDR3 loop reads CASSPISYEQYF. DNA for the CDR3: TGTGCCAGCAGTCCTATCTCCTACGAGCAGTACTTC.

This chain connects TRBV6-2 or TRBV6-3 to TRBJ2-4, with 8 bases that match TRBD1. V gave up 4 bases and J gave up 3 bases; unmatched junction bases: 5. This CDR3 contains 15 residues. Germline V lookup: CDR1 MNHEY, CDR2 SVGEGT. The CDR3: CASSSGGSGKNIQYF. CDR3 nucleotide sequence: TGTGCCAGCAGTTCAGGGGGCAGCGGCAAAAACATTCAGTACTTC.

The chain's CDR3 is CASTSLQGRGSTEAFF. Written as DNA, the CDR3 is TGTGCCAGCACTTCACTTCAGGGGAGGGGAAGCACTGAAGCTTTCTTT. The rearrangement links TRBV21-1 to TRBJ1-1. TRBV21-1 is a documented pseudogene. CDR3 length equals 16 residues.

V is TRBV2 and J is TRBJ2-7; 10 bases match TRBD2. V lost 3 bases to trimming and J lost 5 bases; unmatched junction nucleotides: 7. The germline gives CDR1 SNHLY, CDR2 FYNNEI. This CDR3 has 15 residues. The CDR3 protein is CASSDVLAGDNEQYF. The CDR3 bases are TGTGCCAGCAGTGACGTCCTAGCGGGAGATAACGAGCAGTACTTC.

This clone occurred once. This chain joins TRBV6-5 and TRBJ2-5; 10 nucleotides agree with TRBD2. V trimming: 4 bases; J trimming: 2 bases; junction bases outside the gene matches: 7. This CDR3 comprises 16 residues. CDR1 MNHEY and CDR2 SVGAGI come from the germline V gene. CDR3 DNA sequence: TGTGCCAGCAGTTCTCTGTTAGCGGGGGGACAAGAGACCCAGTACTTC. Its protein is CASSSLLAGGQETQYF.

The V and J genes are TRBV28 and TRBJ2-1, with TRBD1 matching over 10 bases. V shed 3 bases, J shed 4 bases, and the junction held 6 bases outside the gene matches. The CDR3 runs 16 residues. The germline CDR1 and CDR2 sequences are MDHEN and SYDVKM. CDR3 sequence (DNA): TGTGCCAGCAGTTTCCCCGGGACAGGGGATTACAATGAGCAGTTCTTC. Encoded protein: CASSFPGTGDYNEQFF.

The rearrangement joins TRBV7-8 to TRBJ1-2, with a weak D call TRBD1 (5 bases). CDR3 size: 13 residues. Germline V gene lookup returns CDR1 SGHVS and CDR2 FQNEAQ. V was shortened by 4 bases and J by 2 bases, with 8 bases between the two germline ends. CDR3 loop: CASSSTVNYGYTF. The CDR3 DNA reads as TGTGCCAGCAGCTCGACAGTGAACTATGGCTACACCTTC.

The chain combines TRBV5-1 with TRBJ2-7; 10 bases are shared with TRBD1. The trim removed 1 base at V and 3 bases at J, leaving 4 bases unmatched. Germline CDR1 reads SGHRS; CDR2 reads YFSETQ. The length of the CDR3 is 15 residues. The CDR3 spells CASSLQGDRGYEQYF. The CDR3 nucleotides read TGCGCCAGCAGCTTGCAGGGGGACAGGGGCTACGAGCAGTACTTC.

The chain combines TRBV12-5 with TRBJ1-1; D not certain. Germline-derived CDR1 and CDR2 are LGHNT and FRNRAP. Trimming shortened V by 2 bases and J by 1 base, and 17 bases separated the two germline ends. The CDR3 spans 17 residues. The chain's CDR3 is CASGLFSPLGENTEAFF. The CDR3 nucleotides are TGTGCTAGTGGTTTGTTCTCGCCTCTGGGCGAGAACACTGAAGCTTTCTTT.

The chain is built from TRBV15 and TRBJ2-7; 7 bases line up with TRBD1. There are 13 residues in the CDR3. V shed 7 bases and J 0 bases; nucleotides not matched to a gene: 3. Per germline, CDR1 LNHNV and CDR2 YYDKDF (reference sequence). The CDR3 bases are TGTGCCACCACGACAGGGAGCTCCTACGAGCAGTACTTC. It yields the protein CATTTGSSYEQYF. The full variable domain, in which reference TRBV15 and TRBJ2-7 provide the parts outside the CDR3, is DAMVIQNPRYQVTQFGKPVTLSCSQTLNHNVMYWYQQKSSQAPKLLFHYYDKDFNNEADTPDNFQSRRPNTSFCFLDIRSPGLGDTAMYLCATTTGSSYEQYFGPGTRLTVT.

The genes are TRBV2 and TRBJ2-7; possible D gene TRBD1, 7 bases. CDR1 and CDR2 from the germline V gene are SNHLY and FYNNEI. The CDR3 has 12 residues. Deletions cut 5 bases from V and 6 bases from J, with 11 bases between. CDR3: CASSFQGGEQYF. CDR3 nucleotides: TGTGCCAGCAGTTTCCAGGGGGGCGAGCAGTACTTC.

This clone was seen a handful of times. The chain combines TRBV27 with TRBJ1-4; D might be TRBD1 (5 bases). Per the germline V gene, CDR1 is MNHEY and CDR2 is SMNVEV (reference sequence). This CDR3 comprises 15 residues. V lost 5 bases and J 0 bases, leaving 10 bases between the germline ends. Written as DNA, the CDR3 is TGTGCCAGCAGTCACGGGGGGGCAACTAATGAAAAACTGTTTTTT. As protein: CASSHGGATNEKLFF.

This CDR3 reads CASGREKGKLFF. The CDR3 bases are TGTGCCAGTGGGAGGGAAAAGGGAAAACTGTTTTTT. This chain connects TRBV19 to TRBJ1-4; D is uncertain. The length of the CDR3 is 12 residues. CDR1 is LNHDA and CDR2 is SQIVND in the germline V gene (reference sequence). V dropped 8 bases and J dropped 10 bases, with 14 bases sitting between them.

V usage is TRBV21-1 and J usage is TRBJ1-1. TRBV21-1 is designated a pseudogene. This CDR3 has 12 residues. For the CDR3, the DNA is TGTGCCAGCAGCACCAGAGGGTCTGAAGCTTTCTTT. The encoded protein is CASSTRGSEAFF.

The genes are TRBV9 and TRBJ2-2, with TRBD1 matching over 8 bases. Germline CDR1 reads SGDLS; CDR2 reads YYNGEE. The CDR3 extends over 17 amino acids. V lost 0 bases to trimming and J lost 5 bases; unmatched junction nucleotides: 9. CDR3 in amino acids: CASSVVPRTGRTGELFF. The DNA of the CDR3 is TGTGCCAGCAGCGTAGTTCCCCGGACAGGGAGGACCGGGGAGCTGTTTTTT.

The chain combines TRBV18 with TRBJ2-1, with TRBD2 matching over 7 bases. Germline loops: CDR1 KGHSH, CDR2 LQKENI. This CDR3 has 15 residues. V gave up 4 bases and J gave up 6 bases; unmatched junction bases: 9. The CDR3 loop is CASSRLGREGNEQFF. The CDR3 region has the DNA TGTGCCAGCTCACGGTTAGGCAGGGAGGGCAATGAGCAGTTCTTC.

In its sample, this clone was seen once. The rearrangement joins TRBV28 to TRBJ2-7, with 7 bases fitting TRBD1. Unmatched junction bases numbered 14, after V lost 6 bases and J lost 3 bases. The CDR3 covers 16 residues. Looked up from germline, CDR1 is MDHEN and CDR2 is SYDVKM. CDR3 sequence: CASRRTGVLENYEQYF. DNA for the CDR3: TGTGCCAGCAGACGAACAGGGGTTCTCGAGAACTACGAGCAGTACTTC.

The chain joins TRBV7-2 to TRBJ1-2; no clear D gene. The CDR3 totals 14 residues. Germline V gene lookup returns CDR1 SGHTA and CDR2 FQGNSA. Trimming removed 1 base at V and 7 bases at J, with 13 bases between. CDR3: CASSLGRTAGGYTF. The CDR3 DNA reads TGTGCCAGCAGCTTAGGCCGAACCGCGGGTGGCTACACCTTC.

This clone was found once. The V call is TRBV6-4, the J call TRBJ1-1; 7 bases fit TRBD1. This CDR3 spans 13 amino acids. Germline lookup yields CDR1 MRHNA and CDR2 SNTAGT. The trim removed 8 bases at V and 2 bases at J, leaving 5 bases unmatched. The CDR3 DNA sequence: TGTGCCAGCTCTAGGGACAGCAACACTGAAGCTTTCTTT. It codes for CASSRDSNTEAFF.

The J gene is TRBJ1-1, the V gene TRBV18, with D possibly TRBD1 on 6 matching bases. The ends were cut back, 1 base at V and 2 bases at J, with 11 bases in the middle. The CDR3 is 15 amino acids. Per the germline V gene, CDR1 is KGHSH and CDR2 is LQKENI. CDR3 DNA: TGTGCCAGCTCACCACAGGGGGGGACAAACACTGAAGCTTTCTTT. Residues: CASSPQGGTNTEAFF.

The rearrangement joins TRBV18 to TRBJ1-6, with 8 bases matching TRBD1. Germline lookup yields CDR1 KGHSH and CDR2 LQKENI. After removal of 8 bases from V and 5 bases from J, the junction contained 14 bases not matched to a gene. The CDR3 is 17 amino acids. As DNA, the CDR3 is TGTGCCAGCACCTCGATCGGACAGGGAGGGAATAATTCACCCCTCCACTTT. It codes for CASTSIGQGGNNSPLHF.